This note documents a single T cell receptor (beta chain) sequence. What it recognizes is unknown. This sample was included in a study of vaccination effects on CD4 cells after COVID-19. Study-wide results and caveats: Few convalescent patients were included, and no early post-infection timepoints were sampled. Both infection-induced and vaccine-induced clones contracted markedly at late post-vaccination timepoints.

CDR1 and CDR2 (germline): MNHEY, SVGEGT. The V end lost 4 bases, the J end lost 2 bases, and 18 bases lay between the germline ends. CDR3 length equals 16 residues. Sequencing used immunoSEQ multiplex PCR; TCRdb keeps in-frame clones, though not all of them. The table lists some 68,000 clones, approximately 75% of them singletons. Before sequencing took place, the ViraFEST assay used viral peptide pools to expand antigen-specific CD4+ T cells. An approximately 10-day culture period preceded the isolation of CD4+ T cells. Neither prior SARS-CoV-2 infection nor positive nucleocapsid antibodies were present in the vaccine recipients.

The specimen comprised CD4+ T cells from PBMCs cultured with HCoV-OC43 spike peptides, sampled before COVID-19 vaccination. This sample's subset: HCoV-OC43 spike overlapping peptide pool stimulation. V usage is TRBV6-2 or TRBV6-3 and J usage is TRBJ2-7, with D perhaps assigned TRBD1 or TRBD2 (6 bases each). This TCR was recovered from a human donor who received a COVID-19 vaccine. CDR3 in DNA: TGTGCCAGCAGTTCGGTTTGGGGGGCCCTCCCCTACGAGCAGTACGTC. Protein: CASSSVWGALPYEQYV.